This T cell receptor beta chain comes out of a study of blood T cell repertoires in COVID-19. Study summary: The cDNA or gDNA used as material had been derived from T cells, B-cell-depleted T cells, or PBMCs.

Notes on this clone: The sample holds other DNA sequences that translate to the same CDR3.

V was pared by 3 bases and J by 8 bases, with 9 bases of the junction left unmatched. The CDR3 spans 15 residues. Germline CDR1 reads LGHNA; CDR2 reads YSLEER. Those who participated ranged in age from roughly 18 to 90 years and resided in about two dozen US areas. Participants' own reports of clinical history determined their cohort assignment. TCRdb's copy holds only in-frame clones and misses some; the assay was immunoSEQ multiplex PCR. Seen here are some 200,000 clones, around 90% observed once, and the top ten hold approximately 2.4%. The gene calls are TRBV4-3 and TRBJ1-4, with TRBD1 identical over 7 bases. The source is a woman aged 25-40 years who had recovered from COVID-19. Sequenced input: PBMCs or T cells enriched from blood (not recorded which). Written as DNA, the CDR3 is TGCGCCAGCAGCCAGGACAGACAGGGCGGCGAAAAACTGTTTTTT. It is translated as CASSQDRQGGEKLFF.